The entry below gives a single T cell receptor (beta chain) sequence along with its context. The germline V gene has CDR1 MNHEY and CDR2 SVGEGT. The CDR3 contains 17 residues. V lost 6 bases, J lost 5 bases, and 12 bases stayed unmatched. The sample comes from a study of blood T cell repertoires in COVID-19. Some clones are missing from TCRdb's copy, which holds only in-frame ones; the method was immunoSEQ multiplex PCR. The sample shows around 400,000 clones, approximately 89% of them seen only once. The receptor was isolated from a woman in her 30s who had recovered from COVID-19. The chain has TRBV6-2 or TRBV6-3 and TRBJ2-1; 11 bases fit TRBD2. The sequenced sample was PBMCs or T cells enriched from blood (not recorded which). The DNA of the CDR3 is TGTGCCAGCAGCCTCTGGGGACTAGCGGCAAATCACAATGAGCAGTTCTTC. This codes for CASSLWGLAANHNEQFF.